These 7 T cell receptor beta chains were all obtained from the same sample, sequenced in a study of T-cell reconstitution after alpha-beta-depleted transplantation in children. Unique molecular identifiers featured in how the TCRbeta library was prepared. TCRdb analysed the PCR reads with MiXCR anew, one entry per CDR3 protein. Here the sample spans around 380,000 distinct CDR3 sequences, around 9.9% being singletons. The sample here was PBMCs from the stem cell graft donor, taken from the stem cell graft. These receptors came from a human donor who donated a stem cell graft to a child with acute myeloid leukemia.

V usage is TRBV3-1 and J usage is TRBJ2-2; no firm D call. CDR1 is LGHDT and CDR2 is YNNKEL in the germline V gene (reference sequence). The CDR3 has 18 amino acids. Trimming removed 1 base from V and 0 bases from J, with 15 bases in between. The CDR3 is CASSQGRSRASNTGELFF. The CDR3 DNA follows: TGTGCCAGCAGCCAAGGAAGATCCCGGGCGTCGAACACCGGGGAGCTGTTTTTT.

CDR3 region: CSAPPGTVLAGSSYNEQFF. The DNA of the CDR3 is TGCAGTGCTCCTCCCGGGACGGTGTTGGCGGGGAGCTCCTACAATGAGCAGTTCTTC. The chain carries TRBV20-1 and TRBJ2-1; TRBD2 might be the D (6 bases). Trimming took 5 bases from V and 0 from J, leaving 26 bases between them. This CDR3 comprises 19 residues. CDR1 and CDR2 (germline): DFQATT, SNEGSKA (reference sequence).

In its sample, this clonotype was seen a few times. The V gene is TRBV7-9, the J gene TRBJ2-1; possible D gene TRBD1, 7 bases. The CDR3 length is 15 residues. V was pared by 4 bases and J by 5 bases, with 15 bases between. CDR1 and CDR2 from the germline V gene are SEHNR and FQNEAQ (reference sequence). The CDR3 DNA is TGTGCCAGCAGCTCGGGGGCCGACAGGGACAATGAGCAGTTCTTC. Encoded protein: CASSSGADRDNEQFF.

V and J are TRBV20-1 and TRBJ1-4, with TRBD1 as a possible D gene (6 bases). V lost 6 bases to trimming and J lost 5 bases, with 13 bases between them. Germline V gene data show CDR1 as DFQATT and CDR2 as SNEGSKA (reference sequence). CDR3 length equals 13 residues. This CDR3 is CSAGGGGNEKLFF. For the CDR3, the DNA is TGCAGTGCAGGGGGAGGGGGGAATGAAAAACTGTTTTTT.

This clonotype was observed a few times. Written as DNA, the CDR3 is TGCAGCGTTGACCGTCAGGGACTAGGCAATGAGCAGTTCTTC. Translated: CSVDRQGLGNEQFF. The chain is built from TRBV29-1 and TRBJ2-1, with TRBD2 matching over 8 bases. V dropped 3 bases and J dropped 6; count of bases not matched to a gene: 7. This CDR3 spans 14 amino acids. Germline assignment: CDR1 SQVTM and CDR2 ANQGSEA.

J is TRBJ2-2 and V is TRBV4-1; TRBD2 agrees at 7 bases. This CDR3 comprises 17 residues. CDR1 and CDR2 from the germline V gene are MGHRA and YSYEKL. V gave up 0 bases and J gave up 0 bases; unmatched junction bases: 4. The CDR3: CASSQDIAGANTGELFF. The CDR3 DNA is TGCGCCAGCAGCCAAGATATAGCGGGTGCGAACACCGGGGAGCTGTTTTTT.

The CDR3 nucleotides read TGCGCCAGCAGCTTCCAATCGGAGGAAGAGACCCAGTACTTC. This encodes CASSFQSEEETQYF. The chain employs TRBV5-1 and TRBJ2-5; D might be TRBD2 (5 bases). This CDR3 is built from 14 residues. The V and J ends lost 2 bases and 3 bases respectively, with 11 bases between them. The germline gives CDR1 SGHRS, CDR2 YFSETQ.